Listed below are T cell receptor beta chains from one sample, sequenced in a study of technical replicates of blood from several donors. Some clones are missing from TCRdb's copy, which holds only in-frame ones; the method was immunoSEQ multiplex PCR. The sample lists around 80,000 clones; roughly 90% were seen once. Sequenced sample: T cells isolated from PBMCs. The receptor source for this set is a human donor in good health. The CDR3 runs from the conserved cysteine through the conserved F or W. The order of the fields is clone size, D gene, J gene, V gene, CDR3 protein, CDR3 DNA. The D gene is left open where the match is weak. A clone size is listed for some rows: how often the clone was seen (once, few, many), or a class if it is expanded.

>once|-|TRBJ2-7|TRBV7-2
CASSPGVGYEQYF
TGTGCCAGCAGCCCGGGGGTAGGCTACGAGCAGTACTTC
>-|-|TRBJ1-2|TRBV7-9
CASNAREANYGYTF
TGTGCCAGCAACGCGAGGGAAGCTAACTATGGCTACACCTTC
>-|TRBD1|TRBJ2-5|TRBV20-1
CSAGTGETQYF
TGCAGTGCCGGGACAGGGGAGACCCAGTACTTC
>-|TRBD1|TRBJ2-7|TRBV29-1
CSVVSWDRGLNEQYF
TGCAGCGTTGTAAGTTGGGACAGGGGGCTGAACGAGCAGTACTTC
>-|-|TRBJ2-2|TRBV30
CAWSGLQTTGELFF
TGTGCCTGGAGTGGGCTACAGACCACCGGGGAGCTGTTTTTT
>-|-|TRBJ2-7|TRBV25-1
CASTEGGLNGYEQYF
TGTGCCAGCACCGAAGGGGGACTAAACGGTTACGAGCAGTACTTC
>-|TRBD1|TRBJ2-7|TRBV4-3
CASSRGQGSYEQYF
TGCGCCAGCAGCAGGGGACAGGGGTCCTACGAGCAGTACTTC
>-|-|TRBJ2-1|TRBV4-1
CASSPLTSNNEQFF
TGCGCCAGCAGCCCCCTGACTAGTAACAATGAGCAGTTCTTC
>-|-|TRBJ2-1|TRBV19
CASSPSATYNEQFF
TGTGCCAGTAGCCCTAGCGCCACGTACAATGAGCAGTTCTTC
>-|-|TRBJ2-7|TRBV6-1
CASSDSWSYEQYF
TGTGCCAGCAGTGATAGTTGGAGCTACGAGCAGTACTTC
>-|-|TRBJ2-3|TRBV7-3
CASPVHALTDTQYF
TGTGCCAGTCCTGTACACGCCTTAACAGATACGCAGTATTTT
>-|-|TRBJ1-1|TRBV13
CASSETGGGNTEAFF
TGTGCCAGCAGCGAGACAGGCGGAGGGAACACTGAAGCTTTCTTT
>-|-|TRBJ2-1|TRBV11-3
CASSKTVYGGEQFF
TGTGCCAGCAGCAAGACAGTTTACGGGGGTGAGCAGTTCTTC
>-|-|TRBJ2-7|TRBV5-1
CASRWRGDSYEQYF
TGCGCCAGCAGATGGAGGGGCGATTCCTACGAGCAGTACTTC
>-|-|TRBJ2-7|TRBV5-1
CASFDPTDHSYEQYF
TGCGCCAGTTTTGATCCAACAGACCACTCCTACGAGCAGTACTTC
>once|-|TRBJ2-1|TRBV19
CASSTHGPGDYNEQFF
TGTGCCAGTAGTACTCACGGACCGGGGGACTACAATGAGCAGTTCTTC
>-|TRBD2|TRBJ2-1|TRBV6-5
CASSFREGGNEQFF
TGTGCCAGCAGTTTCCGGGAGGGGGGCAATGAGCAGTTCTTC
>-|TRBD1|TRBJ2-7|TRBV5-8
CASSFIVTGGEYF
TGTGCCAGCAGCTTTATAGTGACAGGGGGCGAGTACTTC
>-|-|TRBJ2-5|TRBV19
CASSISRDQETQYF
TGTGCCAGTAGTATAAGCAGGGACCAAGAGACCCAGTACTTC
>once|-|TRBJ2-7|TRBV4-3
CASSQAEQGIHEQYF
TGCGCCAGCAGCCAAGCCGAGCAGGGGATCCACGAGCAGTACTTC
>once|TRBD2|TRBJ2-3|TRBV9
CASSVEHNSREGPTDTQYF
TGTGCCAGCAGCGTCGAACATAACTCCCGGGAGGGCCCCACAGATACGCAGTATTTT
>-|TRBD2|TRBJ2-7|TRBV15
CATSRGLAGGYEQYF
TGTGCCACCTCAAGGGGACTAGCGGGGGGATACGAGCAGTACTTC
>-|-|TRBJ1-3|TRBV4-3
CASSQDWGAGNTIYF
TGCGCCAGCAGCCAAGATTGGGGCGCGGGAAACACCATATATTTT
>-|TRBD1|TRBJ2-7|TRBV5-1
CASSFPGQGAHGAFEQYF
TGCGCCAGCAGCTTCCCGGGACAGGGGGCCCATGGGGCGTTTGAGCAGTACTTC
>-|TRBD1|TRBJ2-5|TRBV5-1
CASSLGTGGGETQYF
TGCGCCAGCAGCTTGGGGACAGGGGGGGGCGAGACCCAGTACTTC
>once|TRBD2|TRBJ2-1|TRBV19
CASTPRAGAYNEQFF
TGTGCCAGTACCCCCCGAGCGGGGGCCTACAATGAGCAGTTCTTC
>-|-|TRBJ2-1|TRBV28
CASSLEGTGYNEQFF
TGTGCCAGCAGTTTAGAGGGCACCGGGTACAATGAGCAGTTCTTC
>once|TRBD2|TRBJ2-5|TRBV5-1
CASSTLIWAGDGLQETQYF
TGCGCCAGCAGCACGCTTATATGGGCGGGGGACGGGCTACAAGAGACCCAGTACTTC
>-|-|TRBJ2-5|TRBV21-1
CASSPPSSQYF
TGTGCCAGCAGCCCCCCATCTAGCCAGTACTTC
>-|TRBD1|TRBJ2-3|TRBV23-1
CASSSGQGTDTQYF
TGCGCCAGCAGTTCCGGACAGGGGACAGATACGCAGTATTTT
>-|-|TRBJ2-1|TRBV11-3
CASSLDSSYNEQFF
TGTGCCAGCAGCTTAGACAGCTCCTACAATGAGCAGTTCTTC
>-|TRBD2|TRBJ2-1|TRBV4-3
CASSQVVSSGKGEQFF
TGCGCCAGCAGCCAAGTTGTTTCTAGCGGGAAGGGTGAGCAGTTCTTC
>-|TRBD1|TRBJ1-2|TRBV6-5
CASRGGAGYTF
TGTGCCAGCAGAGGGGGCGCGGGCTACACCTTC
>-|TRBD1|TRBJ1-2|TRBV6-5
CASSYRLTTGTGYTF
TGTGCCAGCAGTTACAGACTTACGACAGGGACGGGCTACACCTTC
>-|-|TRBJ1-1|TRBV6-5
CASRRRTEAFF
TGTGCCAGCAGACGGAGGACTGAAGCTTTCTTT
>-|-|TRBJ2-2|TRBV5-1
CASILEAAVNTGELFF
TGCGCCAGCATCTTAGAGGCAGCGGTGAACACCGGGGAGCTGTTTTTT
>-|-|TRBJ2-3|TRBV30
CAWSRADTDTQYF
TGTGCCTGGAGTCGAGCGGACACAGATACGCAGTATTTT
>once|TRBD2|TRBJ2-5|TRBV10-3
CAISESPGEAAGGPPETQYF
TGTGCCATCAGTGAGTCACCGGGGGAGGCGGCGGGAGGGCCTCCAGAGACCCAGTACTTC
>-|-|TRBJ1-5|TRBV19
CASSVGSQPQHF
TGTGCCAGTAGTGTAGGGAGTCAGCCCCAGCATTTT
>-|-|TRBJ2-5|TRBV19
CASIGPGVGETQYF
TGTGCCAGTATAGGACCAGGGGTTGGAGAGACCCAGTACTTC
>-|-|TRBJ2-4|TRBV18
CASSPEYGNIQYF
TGTGCCAGCTCACCGGAATACGGGAACATTCAGTACTTC
>-|TRBD2|TRBJ2-7|TRBV28
CATASATSGRIYEQYF
TGTGCCACCGCATCAGCCACTAGCGGGAGGATTTACGAGCAGTACTTC
>once|-|TRBJ2-1|TRBV27
CASTKGLDYNEQFF
TGTGCCAGCACCAAGGGACTGGACTACAATGAGCAGTTCTTC
>once|-|TRBJ2-2|TRBV6-5
CASRKTGRNTGELFF
TGTGCCAGCCGTAAAACAGGGAGGAACACCGGGGAGCTGTTTTTT
>-|TRBD2|TRBJ2-4|TRBV4-1
CASSQELAGEENIQYF
TGCGCCAGCAGCCAAGAACTAGCGGGAGAGGAAAACATTCAGTACTTC
>-|-|TRBJ1-3|TRBV28
CATFGGPGNTIYF
TGTGCCACTTTCGGGGGACCGGGAAACACCATATATTTT
>-|-|TRBJ2-2|TRBV15
CATSRAGDLNTGELFF
TGTGCCACCAGCAGAGCAGGGGATTTGAACACCGGGGAGCTGTTTTTT
>-|-|TRBJ1-2|TRBV27
CASSRSFLNYYGYTF
TGTGCCAGCAGTCGGAGTTTCCTCAACTACTATGGCTACACCTTC
>-|-|TRBJ1-2|TRBV28
CASSLNRYYGYTF
TGTGCCAGCAGCTTGAACAGGTATTATGGCTACACCTTC
>-|-|TRBJ1-1|TRBV25-1
CASSEQNGYTEAFF
TGTGCCAGCAGTGAACAGAACGGGTACACTGAAGCTTTCTTT
>-|-|TRBJ1-5|TRBV19
CASSDRYQPQHF
TGTGCCAGTAGTGACAGATATCAGCCCCAGCATTTT
>-|-|TRBJ2-3|TRBV7-3
CASSQRAGAKDTQYF
TGTGCCAGCAGCCAGAGGGCCGGAGCTAAAGATACGCAGTATTTT
>-|-|TRBJ1-3|TRBV9
CASSVEWHSSGNTIYF
TGTGCCAGCAGCGTAGAGTGGCATTCCTCTGGAAACACCATATATTTT
>-|-|TRBJ1-2|TRBV11-1
CASSLLPEEYGYTF
TGTGCCAGCAGCCTTCTTCCTGAGGAGTATGGCTACACCTTC
>-|-|TRBJ2-1|TRBV2
CASSATGLGEQFF
TGTGCCAGCAGTGCCACAGGGTTAGGGGAGCAGTTCTTC
>-|TRBD1|TRBJ2-7|TRBV6-5
CATKTGGYEQYF
TGTGCCACTAAGACAGGGGGCTACGAGCAGTACTTC
>-|-|TRBJ1-2|TRBV28
CASSLLARQASNYGYTF
TGTGCCAGCAGCCTGTTGGCGAGACAGGCGTCTAACTATGGCTACACCTTC